What follows is one TCR beta chain and its context. Its antigen is still unknown. This sample is part of a study of cytomegalovirus exposure and HLA in healthy donors. Overall study: T cells numbering about 200 million yielded 100 million to 120 million unique TCR beta sequences in an earlier analysis.

Study results and limitations: Presence/absence results assume similar sequencing depth per donor, which may not hold. For most TCR sequences rarity was the rule, although some public TCRs occurred in many donors.

The ends were cut back, 2 bases at V and 0 bases at J, with 8 bases in the middle. CDR1 is LGHNA and CDR2 is YNFKEQ in the germline V gene. The CDR3 loop spans 16 amino acids. The primer mix had 60 Vbeta and 13 Jbeta primers. The table came from immunoSEQ multiplex PCR; TCRdb's copy has only in-frame clones and leaves some out. Of more than 110,000 clones listed, about four fifths are singletons. Healthy bone marrow donors made up the donors. Material for sequencing was PBMCs. This rearrangement joins TRBV4-2 to TRBJ1-6; D remains unclear. The sequence came from a man aged 25-45 years in good health and CMV-seronegative. The CDR3 region is CASSQHLSSYNSPLHF. The CDR3 nucleotides read TGTGCCAGCAGCCAACACCTGAGCTCCTATAATTCACCCCTCCACTTT.